The T cell receptor beta chain under discussion was sequenced for a study of beta chain features in type 1 diabetes. As every portion of the isolated RNA was reverse transcribed, the sequencing read expressed TCRB transcripts. Here immunoSEQ multiplex PCR was the method, and the copy in TCRdb shows in-frame clones only, minus some. This table has around 180,000 clones, approximately 13% appearing once. The sample holds a few counts of this clone. The sequence was collected from a woman aged 18-29 years in good health. Material: central memory CD4+ T cells from blood.

The CDR3 DNA reads TGTGCCAGCAGTGAAGGTGGGACAGGAAATGAAAAACTGTTTTTT. It translates to CASSEGGTGNEKLFF. The chain links TRBV25-1 to TRBJ1-4, with 8 nucleotides matching TRBD1. Germline V gene data show CDR1 as MGHDK and CDR2 as SYGVNS. The J segment lost 5 bases and the V segment lost 2 bases, leaving 4 bases of the junction unmatched. The CDR3 loop spans 15 amino acids. Filled out from reference TRBV25-1 and TRBJ1-4, the complete variable domain reads EADIYQTPRYLVIGTGKKITLECSQTMGHDKMYWYQQDPGMELHLIHYSYGVNSTEKGDLSSESTVSRIRTEHFPLTLESARPSHTSQYLCASSEGGTGNEKLFFGSGTQLSVL.